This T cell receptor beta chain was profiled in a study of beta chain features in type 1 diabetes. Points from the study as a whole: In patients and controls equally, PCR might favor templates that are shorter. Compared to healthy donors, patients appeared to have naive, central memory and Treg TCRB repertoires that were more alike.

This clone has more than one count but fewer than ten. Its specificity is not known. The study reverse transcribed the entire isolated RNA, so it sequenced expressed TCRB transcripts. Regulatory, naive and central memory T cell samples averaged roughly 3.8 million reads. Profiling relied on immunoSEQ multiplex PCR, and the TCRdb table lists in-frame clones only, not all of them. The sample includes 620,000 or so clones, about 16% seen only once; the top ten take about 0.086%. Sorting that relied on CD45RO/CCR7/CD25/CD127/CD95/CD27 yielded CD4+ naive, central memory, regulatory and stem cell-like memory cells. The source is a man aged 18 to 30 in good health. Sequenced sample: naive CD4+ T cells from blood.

The CDR3 DNA reads TGTGCCATCAGTGGACAGGGCATCAACAATGAGCAGTTCTTC. The encoded protein is CAISGQGINNEQFF. The rearrangement links TRBV10-3 to TRBJ2-1; 7 bases fit TRBD1. CDR1 is ENHRY, CDR2 SYGVKD, per germline. The CDR3 is made up of 14 amino acids. Trimming cost V 4 bases and J 5 bases; bases outside gene matches: 5.